Below, 21 T cell receptor beta chains from the same sample are listed, as sequenced in a study of blood T cell repertoires in COVID-19 (TCRdb year 2020). Library creation used the immunoSEQ multiplex PCR assay. Imported from immuneACCESS, the table was reduced by TCRdb to in-frame sequences with V and J called. These copies leave out some clones; in studies compared against another copy, an unresolved V gene accounts for under half, and the cause of the remainder is not known. The table for this sample lists fewer than 250,000 clones; roughly 80% of them were counted only once. In total, the top ten clones hold approximately 2.6% of the sample. The sequenced sample was peripheral blood. The origin of the receptors is an older woman with active or convalescent COVID-19.

The rearrangement links TRBV2 to TRBJ2-7; maybe TRBD2 (6 bases). The CDR3 loop spans 12 amino acids. The germline CDR1 and CDR2 sequences are SNHLY and FYNNEI. Trimming left V 10 bases short and J 0 bases short, with 10 bases between. CDR3 DNA sequence: TGTGCCACGGGACTCCACTCCTACGAGCAGTACTTC. Residues: CATGLHSYEQYF.

The J gene is TRBJ1-4, the V gene TRBV3-1 (or the pseudogene TRBV3-2), with D uncertain. The V end lost 0 bases, the J end lost 5 bases, and 13 bases lay between the germline ends. The germline CDR1 and CDR2 sequences are LGHDT and YNNKEL (reference sequence). The length of the CDR3 is 16 residues. The CDR3 DNA follows: TGTGCCAGCAGCCAAGATCCGGGAGAGGAGAATGAAAAACTGTTTTTT. Protein product: CASSQDPGEENEKLFF.

The V call is TRBV2, the J call TRBJ2-4, with D tentatively TRBD1 (7 bases). Germline assignment: CDR1 SNHLY and CDR2 FYNNEI. There are 16 residues in the CDR3. Trimming cost V 3 bases and J 9 bases, with 21 bases left between them. CDR3 in amino acids: CASSDEAGGTQGIQYF. DNA of the CDR3: TGTGCCAGCAGTGACGAGGCAGGGGGGACCCAAGGCATTCAGTACTTC.

The chain combines TRBV4-2 with TRBJ1-4; no firm D call. This CDR3 has 15 residues. V lost 0 bases and J 8 bases, leaving 13 bases between the germline ends. Germline values: CDR1 LGHNA, CDR2 YNFKEQ. This chain's CDR3 is CASSQDGTGLEKLFF. The CDR3 region has the DNA TGTGCCAGCAGCCAAGACGGTACTGGGCTCGAAAAACTGTTTTTT.

The chain joins TRBV5-1 to TRBJ2-3, with 9 positions matching TRBD2. After removal of 4 bases from V and 2 bases from J, the junction contained 8 bases not matched to a gene. CDR1 and CDR2 from the germline V gene are SGHRS and YFSETQ. This CDR3 comprises 16 residues. This CDR3 reads CASSPGTSLLTDTQYF. The CDR3 DNA reads TGCGCCAGCAGCCCCGGGACTAGCCTCCTCACAGATACGCAGTATTTT.

The chain employs TRBV10-3 and TRBJ2-1; D might be TRBD2 (6 bases). Germline CDR1 and CDR2: ENHRY and SYGVKD. There are 15 residues in the CDR3. Trimming shortened V by 8 bases and J by 5 bases, and 19 bases separated the two germline ends. The DNA of the CDR3 is TGTGCCATCGCGAGCGGGCTAGGGTCTAACAATGAGCAGTTCTTC. Its protein is CAIASGLGSNNEQFF.

The CDR3 coding sequence is TGTGCCAGTAGCCGTACAGGGGACAGGACCGGGGAGCTGTTTTTT. It yields the protein CASSRTGDRTGELFF. The V gene is TRBV19, the J gene TRBJ2-2; 8 nucleotides match TRBD1. There are 15 residues in the CDR3. Germline CDR1 is LNHDA and CDR2 is SQIVND (reference sequence). The V and J ends lost 6 bases and 5 bases, in that order; junction bases with no gene match: 8.

The genes are TRBV5-1 and TRBJ2-2; D is unresolved. CDR3 size: 14 residues. Trimming removed 4 bases at V and 0 bases at J, with 7 bases between. CDR1 is SGHRS, CDR2 YFSETQ, per germline. The CDR3 region is CASSSQSNTGELFF. CDR3 bases: TGCGCCAGCAGCAGTCAGTCGAACACCGGGGAGCTGTTTTTT.

The chain is built from TRBV12-3 or TRBV12-4 and TRBJ1-6; 7 bases agree with TRBD1. V lost 6 bases and J lost 7; bases outside the gene matches: 3. The CDR3 sequence is 13 residues long. DNA for the CDR3: TGTGCCAGCAGCCGGGACAGAAATTCACCCCTCCACTTT. This gives the protein CASSRDRNSPLHF.

The rearrangement joins TRBV6-6 to TRBJ1-2, with D perhaps TRBD1 (5 bases). This CDR3 is 14 amino acids long. Per germline, CDR1 MNHNY and CDR2 SVGAGI (reference sequence). With 2 bases removed from V and 3 bases from J, the gap between germline ends came to 10 bases. The CDR3 reads CASSYTDSHYGYTF. CDR3 bases: TGTGCCAGCAGTTACACTGACAGTCACTATGGCTACACCTTC.

V is TRBV19 and J is TRBJ2-1; D is perhaps TRBD1 (6 bases). The ends were cut back, 4 bases at V and 9 bases at J, with 19 bases in the middle. The CDR3 is 15 residues long. Germline loops: CDR1 LNHDA, CDR2 SQIVND (reference sequence). CDR3 nucleotides: TGTGCCAGTAGTACAGCCGCCCCCGGGACATCTGAGCAGTTCTTC. Encoded protein: CASSTAAPGTSEQFF.

The J gene is TRBJ2-5, the V gene TRBV2, with 10 bases identical to TRBD2. Per the germline V gene, CDR1 is SNHLY and CDR2 is FYNNEI. The CDR3 spans 15 residues. V trimming: 4 bases; J trimming: 2 bases; junction bases outside the gene matches: 4. Here the CDR3 DNA reads TGTGCCAGCAGTGGGCTAGCGGGAGCGCAAGAGACCCAGTACTTC. The encoded protein is CASSGLAGAQETQYF.

This chain connects TRBV28 to TRBJ2-2; no reliable D call. This CDR3 has 16 residues. V was cut by 3 bases and J by 5 bases, with 16 bases left in between. Germline-derived CDR1 and CDR2 are MDHEN and SYDVKM. The DNA for the CDR3 is TGTGCCAGCAGTTTGGCCCCTGCGACTGGAACCGGGGAGCTGTTTTTT. Encoded protein: CASSLAPATGTGELFF.

As DNA, the CDR3 is TGTGGTCGGGACACCTCTGGGGCCAACGTCCTGACTTTC. Encoded protein: CGRDTSGANVLTF. The chain uses TRBV30 and TRBJ2-6, with TRBD1 as a possible D gene (6 bases). The germline V gene encodes CDR1 GTSNPN and CDR2 SVGIG (reference sequence). The CDR3 covers 13 residues.

The chain uses TRBV6-5 and TRBJ1-1, with 7 bases lining up with TRBD1. This CDR3 is 14 amino acids long. The ends lost 6 bases at V and 0 bases at J; junction bases unmatched: 4. Germline CDR1 MNHEY, CDR2 SVGAGI. CDR3 in DNA: TGTGCCAGCAGACAGGGGTGGATGAACACTGAAGCTTTCTTT. Its translation: CASRQGWMNTEAFF.

The chain combines TRBV7-2 with TRBJ2-3; possibly TRBD2 for D (5 bases). The germline gives CDR1 SGHTA, CDR2 FQGNSA. With 5 bases removed from V and 2 bases from J, the gap between germline ends came to 5 bases. The CDR3 is 12 residues long. CDR3 region: CASSRDTDTQYF. The CDR3 nucleotides are TGTGCCAGCAGCCGGGACACAGATACGCAGTATTTT.

The chain has TRBV25-1 and TRBJ1-2; 8 bases line up with TRBD1. This CDR3 comprises 13 residues. Trimming removed 5 bases from V and 7 bases from J; junction bases left unmatched: 6. Germline CDR1 MGHDK, CDR2 SYGVNS. DNA for the CDR3: TGTGCCAGCAGTCTAGGACAGGGAGCTGGCTACACCTTC. This translates into CASSLGQGAGYTF.

This clone was detected a few times. The chain carries TRBV28 and TRBJ1-1, with TRBD1 matching 10 bases. Germline V gives CDR1 MDHEN, CDR2 SYDVKM. J gave up 5 bases and V 6 bases, and 12 bases lay outside the gene matches. There are 16 residues in the CDR3. The CDR3 protein is CASSRGTGASRTEAFF. The CDR3 nucleotides are TGTGCCAGCAGCCGAGGGACAGGGGCGAGTAGGACTGAAGCTTTCTTT. Looking up the rest from reference TRBV28 and TRBJ1-1 gives the full variable domain: DVKVTQSSRYLVKRTGEKVFLECVQDMDHENMFWYRQDPGLGLRLIYFSYDVKMKEKGDIPEGYSVSREKKERFSLILESASTNQTSMYLCASSRGTGASRTEAFFGQGTRLTVV.

The rearrangement links TRBV28 to TRBJ2-1, with 8 bases matching TRBD2. The trim removed 4 bases at V and 4 bases at J, leaving 18 bases unmatched. Germline CDR1 and CDR2: MDHEN and SYDVKM. The CDR3 contains 19 residues. CDR3 in DNA: TGTGCCAGCAGTTCGTTCGGGCCCGAGCCGGGAGGGAGTTACAATGAGCAGTTCTTC. Translated, it gives CASSSFGPEPGGSYNEQFF.

This rearrangement joins TRBV4-1 to TRBJ2-6, with D tentatively TRBD2 (6 bases). The V end lost 0 bases, the J end lost 2 bases, and 14 bases lay between the germline ends. The germline CDR1 and CDR2 sequences are MGHRA and YSYEKL. This CDR3 has 18 amino acids. The CDR3 nucleotides are TGCGCCAGCAGCCAAGAAAGCGGGTGGGGGGCTGGGGCCAACGTCCTGACTTTC. Residues: CASSQESGWGAGANVLTF.

The chain has TRBV7-9 and TRBJ1-2; 9 nucleotides line up with TRBD1. The CDR3 consists of 15 residues. CDR1 and CDR2 (germline): SEHNR, FQNEAQ (reference sequence). V lost 4 bases, J lost 6 bases, and 9 bases stayed unmatched. The CDR3 sequence is CASSSPGQGLNGYTF. As DNA, the CDR3 is TGTGCCAGCAGCTCACCGGGACAGGGTCTCAATGGCTACACCTTC.